One TCR beta chain is described in this entry. Clones were sequenced by immunoSEQ multiplex PCR, and TCRdb holds only the in-frame ones, with some missing. The data show about 90,000 clones, 75% to 90% seen once. This sample stems from a study of T cell responses to AZD1222 COVID-19 vaccine. The CDR3 is made up of 12 amino acids. Germline V gene sequence: CDR1 GTSNPN, CDR2 SVGIG (reference sequence). With 2 bases removed from V and 7 bases from J, the gap between germline ends came to 8 bases. The material was peripheral blood, obtained on day 0 of AZD1222 vaccination. This chain connects TRBV30 to TRBJ1-4; perhaps TRBD1 as D (5 bases). The origin of this receptor is an adult in good health. DNA of the CDR3: TGTGCCTGGAGTCAAGGGGTTGAAAAACTGTTTTTT. As protein: CAWSQGVEKLFF.